This TCR beta chain was documented in a study of shared clonotypes between healthy human individuals. Sorted subsets were amplified in replicate PCRs using 150 to 250 ng DNA, around 30,000 T cell genomes. The repertoire was sequenced with immunoSEQ multiplex PCR; TCRdb's copy has only in-frame clones and lacks some. The sample carries about a million clones, around 76% recorded once. This clone was picked up a small number of times. V lost 4 bases and J lost 1; bases outside the gene matches: 4. The CDR3 sequence is 15 residues long. Germline V gene sequence: CDR1 SGHRS, CDR2 YFSETQ. The chain uses TRBV5-1 and TRBJ2-5; 10 bases match TRBD2. The receptor was derived from a man between 18 and 29 years old in good health. The sequenced sample consisted of memory CD4+ T cells sorted from blood. The subset here: CD45RA-negative fraction. The CDR3 DNA is TGCGCCAGCAGCCGTAGCGGGGGGCTCCAAGAGACCCAGTACTTC. Translating it yields CASSRSGGLQETQYF.